The 5 T cell receptor beta chains below were found in one sample sequenced in a study of OX40 agonist ivuxolimab in advanced cancers. The table came from immunoSEQ multiplex PCR; TCRdb's copy has only in-frame clones and leaves some out. In the table there are approximately 60,000 clones, approximately 80% of which are singletons. The sample was CD4+ or CD8+ T cells sorted from blood, taken in a trial of the OX40 agonist ivuxolimab. The source of these receptors is an adult with an advanced solid tumor such as melanoma, head and neck, liver or kidney cancer.

The J gene is TRBJ2-1, the V gene TRBV5-1; the match to TRBD2 covers 8 bases. Per the germline V gene, CDR1 is SGHRS and CDR2 is YFSETQ. The CDR3 runs 15 residues. Germline trimming cut 0 bases from V and 8 bases from J; bases unmatched to any gene: 7. CDR3 nucleotides: TGCGCCAGCAGCTTGGCCGGGAGGGGGGCGGATGAGCAGTTCTTC. The encoded protein is CASSLAGRGADEQFF. The variable domain in full, with the rest retrieved from reference TRBV5-1 and TRBJ2-1, is KAGVTQTPRYLIKTRGQQVTLSCSPISGHRSVSWYQQTPGQGLQFLFEYFSETQRNKGNFPGRFSGRQFSNSRSEMNVSTLELGDSALYLCASSLAGRGADEQFFGPGTRLTVL.

This chain joins TRBV6-1 and TRBJ2-3; tentative D call: TRBD1 (5 bases). The V gene's germline CDR1 is MNHNS and CDR2 SASEGT. Trimming cost V 6 bases and J 4 bases, with 14 bases left between them. This CDR3 spans 14 amino acids. The CDR3 loop reads CASRRSGNADTQYF. In DNA form, the CDR3 reads TGTGCCAGCAGGCGTTCAGGGAACGCAGATACGCAGTATTTT.

The chain recombines TRBV6-5 with TRBJ1-2; D is undetermined. This CDR3 has 13 amino acids. V lost 6 bases and J 0 bases, leaving 8 bases between the germline ends. Germline V CDR1 and CDR2: MNHEY, SVGAGI. The CDR3 region is CASSRQTNYGYTF. Here the CDR3 DNA reads TGTGCCAGCAGCCGACAAACTAACTATGGCTACACCTTC.

The chain has TRBV6-1 and TRBJ1-5; 9 nucleotides agree with TRBD1. The germline V gene has CDR1 MNHNS and CDR2 SASEGT. This CDR3 is built from 15 residues. Unmatched junction bases numbered 9, after V lost 6 bases and J lost 6 bases. The CDR3 spells CASRLTGTGIQPQHF. As DNA, the CDR3 is TGTGCCAGCAGGCTAACCGGGACAGGGATTCAGCCCCAGCATTTT.

Notes on this clone: The sample carries other DNA sequences with the same CDR3. The V and J genes are TRBV13 and TRBJ1-3; no firm D call. Trimming took 5 bases from V and 2 from J, leaving 10 bases between them. The germline CDR1 and CDR2 sequences are PRHDT and FYEKMQ (reference sequence). CDR3 length: 14 residues. CDR3 sequence: CASSPGVPGNTIYF. CDR3 bases: TGTGCCAGCAGCCCCGGGGTACCTGGAAACACCATATATTTT.